These 27 T cell receptor beta chains were all obtained from the same sample, sequenced in a study of CXCR3-negative and CXCR3-positive naive CD8 T cells (dated by TCRdb to the late 2010s). Sequencing was carried out with a NextSeq 550. The Human TCR Profiling Kit (MiLaboratory) was used to prepare UMI-labeled 5' RACE TRB cDNA libraries. Through TCRdb reprocessing, the reads give one entry per CDR3 protein sequence; DNA is omitted. The data table for this sample lists around 47,000 distinct CDR3 sequences. Clones ranked in the top ten supply around 15% of the sample. Input material: memory CD8+ T cells from blood. This specimen's cell subset or site label, per the study, means: conventional CD8+ memory T cells (TMEM), sorted as controls. The source of these receptors is a human donor in good health. Some clones in this sample may be carry-over from other donors' samples.

CDR3 loop: CASSELSGGARDDEQFF. The chain couples TRBV6-1 to TRBJ2-1; TCRdb proposes TRBD2, but this gene call is untestable without DNA. The CDR3 consists of 17 residues. Germline-derived CDR1 and CDR2 are MNHNS and SASEGT.

The chain combines TRBV4-2 with TRBJ2-7. The CDR3 runs to 16 residues. In germline, CDR1 is LGHNA, CDR2 YNFKEQ. Here the CDR3 reads CASSQDRTVPSYEQYF.

The CDR3 spells CASSPYGQSSYNEQFF. The V gene is TRBV5-1, the J gene TRBJ2-1; the D call from TCRdb, TRBD1, cannot be confirmed without DNA. This CDR3 is built from 16 residues. CDR1 is SGHRS and CDR2 is YFSETQ in the germline V gene.

The V gene is TRBV7-9, the J gene TRBJ1-1; TCRdb reports TRBD1, a call that lacks DNA to check it against. This CDR3 comprises 14 residues. Per the germline V gene, CDR1 is SEHNR and CDR2 is FQNEAQ (reference sequence). The CDR3 sequence is CASSSGTKNTEAFF. Combining the CDR3 with reference TRBV7-9 and TRBJ1-1 gives the whole variable domain DTGVSQNPRHKITKRGQNVTFRCDPISEHNRLYWYRQTLGQGPEFLTYFQNEAQLEKSRLLSDRFSAERPKGSFSTLEIQRTEQGDSAMYLCASSSGTKNTEAFFGQGTRLTVV.

This chain connects TRBV15 to TRBJ2-5; TCRdb calls TRBD1, which cannot be checked without DNA. Per the germline V gene, CDR1 is LNHNV and CDR2 is YYDKDF (reference sequence). The CDR3 extends over 15 amino acids. This CDR3 reads CATSPRDRQKETQYF.

V is TRBV20-1 and J is TRBJ2-4; TCRdb gives TRBD1 as the D gene, but with no DNA this cannot be confirmed. The germline V gene has CDR1 DFQATT and CDR2 SNEGSKA (reference sequence). This CDR3 contains 13 residues. CDR3 protein: CSVGVGGGNIQYF.

V and J are TRBV10-2 and TRBJ2-1. CDR1 is WSHSY, CDR2 SAAADI, per germline. CDR3 length: 11 amino acids. CDR3 in amino acids: CASKVWDEQFF.

This chain uses TRBV29-1 with TRBJ2-7; as DNA is missing, the TRBD2 call by TCRdb cannot be tested. There are 14 residues in the CDR3. Looked up from germline, CDR1 is SQVTM and CDR2 is ANQGSEA. CDR3 region: CSAGSGTHTYEQYF.

The CDR3 is CSAQEAGTGELFF. The rearrangement links TRBV29-1 to TRBJ2-2; the TCRdb D gene call, TRBD1, has no DNA to confirm it. The germline V gene encodes CDR1 SQVTM and CDR2 ANQGSEA. The CDR3 runs 13 residues.

V gene TRBV5-1 combines with J gene TRBJ1-1; absent DNA, TCRdb's TRBD1 call cannot be checked. Germline CDR1 reads SGHRS; CDR2 reads YFSETQ. The CDR3 contains 16 residues. This CDR3 reads CASSLAPIGVVPEAFF.

V gene TRBV19 combines with J gene TRBJ2-2. Germline V lookup: CDR1 LNHDA, CDR2 SQIVND (reference sequence). This CDR3 spans 12 amino acids. CDR3 region: CASTPTYGELFF.

The chain couples TRBV20-1 to TRBJ2-7. Germline-derived CDR1 and CDR2 are DFQATT and SNEGSKA (reference sequence). There are 15 residues in the CDR3. The CDR3 region is CSARFPSGDHYEQYF.

The V gene is TRBV6-2 or TRBV6-3, the J gene TRBJ2-5. The CDR3 is made up of 13 amino acids. The germline V gene encodes CDR1 MNHEY and CDR2 SVGEGT. The CDR3 here is CASSYPHQETQYF.

J is TRBJ2-1 and V is TRBV18. CDR1 and CDR2 from the germline V gene are KGHSH and LQKENI. The CDR3 is made up of 13 amino acids. The CDR3 region is CASSPPVYNEQFF.

The rearrangement joins TRBV4-3 to TRBJ2-7; the TCRdb call, TRBD2, lacks DNA for checking. This CDR3 contains 16 residues. Looked up from germline, CDR1 is LGHNA and CDR2 is YSLEER. The CDR3 protein is CASSQDYGREKDEQYF.

The chain has TRBV29-1 and TRBJ2-7; the D call of TRBD2 rests on TCRdb alone, since no DNA is present to check it. From germline, CDR1 is SQVTM and CDR2 ANQGSEA. The CDR3 has 16 residues. Here the CDR3 reads CSVEVYTSGSSYEQYF.

The V and J genes are TRBV7-9 and TRBJ2-5; TCRdb proposes TRBD1, but this gene call is untestable without DNA. This CDR3 has 14 amino acids. Germline CDR1 reads SEHNR; CDR2 reads FQNEAQ (reference sequence). CDR3 amino acids: CASSLGPGPETQYF.

The chain has TRBV25-1 and TRBJ1-1; TCRdb names TRBD1, which stays unverified in the absence of DNA. This CDR3 spans 11 amino acids. Germline CDR1 and CDR2: MGHDK and SYGVNS. The chain's CDR3 is CASGQGNEAFF.

The chain joins TRBV7-9 to TRBJ2-3. CDR1 and CDR2 (germline): SEHNR, FQNEAQ (reference sequence). The CDR3 has 14 amino acids. This chain's CDR3 is CASSFSLPEHTQYF.

The chain carries TRBV10-3 and TRBJ2-1; TCRdb outputs TRBD2, but without DNA this stays unchecked. The CDR3 sequence is 16 residues long. From germline, CDR1 is ENHRY and CDR2 SYGVKD. The CDR3 loop reads CAISEGTSGAYNEQFF.

V and J are TRBV10-1 and TRBJ1-5; TCRdb outputs TRBD1, but without DNA this stays unchecked. Germline CDR1 WNHNN, CDR2 SYGVQD (reference sequence). The CDR3 has 21 residues. The CDR3 here is CASSEDRDTRTPLCSNQPQHF.

This clonotype is deemed medium-sized by its frequency. This rearrangement joins TRBV6-2 or TRBV6-3 to TRBJ2-7; absent DNA, TCRdb's TRBD1 call cannot be checked. The V gene's germline CDR1 is MNHEY and CDR2 SVGEGT. This CDR3 has 14 residues. The CDR3 sequence: CASTDGTGNYEQYF.

The chain has TRBV7-6 and TRBJ1-6; TCRdb reports TRBD1, a call that lacks DNA to check it against. The CDR3 consists of 15 residues. CDR1 SGHVS and CDR2 FNYEAQ come from the germline V gene. This CDR3 is CASSSDGEYGSPLHF.

The chain has TRBV6-4 and TRBJ2-2. The CDR3 spans 13 residues. CDR1 is MRHNA, CDR2 SNTAGT, per germline. The CDR3 protein is CASSDTGTGELFF.

This chain connects TRBV4-3 to TRBJ2-7. There are 15 residues in the CDR3. Germline V gene sequence: CDR1 LGHNA, CDR2 YSLEER. The CDR3 protein is CASSQDPVGSYEQYF.

The chain combines TRBV15 with TRBJ2-7; TCRdb proposes TRBD1, but this gene call is untestable without DNA. CDR3 length equals 16 residues. Germline-derived CDR1 and CDR2 are LNHNV and YYDKDF (reference sequence). The CDR3 loop is CATSSRSGGNSYEQYF.

V is TRBV28 and J is TRBJ2-7; TCRdb lists TRBD2, though no DNA is available to test this call. The germline gives CDR1 MDHEN, CDR2 SYDVKM. This CDR3 is built from 15 residues. The CDR3 loop reads CASSLYLAGLYEQYF.